This TCR beta chain was recorded in a study of blood T cells in healthy people across ages. A minimum of 6 micrograms of total RNA was extracted per sample. A second PCR, run for roughly 7 to 12 cycles, used a sample-barcoded 5' primer plus a J-beta primer mix. TCRdb re-called the 5' RACE reads with MiXCR, one entry per CDR3 protein. This sample has about 1.4 million distinct CDR3 sequences; around 59% occur once, and the top ten carry over 5%. The sequenced sample consisted of blood. This sequence was found in a man younger than 35 in good health.

In nucleotides, the CDR3 is TGTGCCAGCAGCTTTCCCAGGGGTAGAGGCTCTGGGGCCAACGTCCTGACTTTC. It translates to CASSFPRGRGSGANVLTF. V and J are TRBV7-8 and TRBJ2-6, with D tentatively TRBD1 (6 bases). CDR1 and CDR2 (germline): SGHVS, FQNEAQ. Trimming removed 3 bases at V and 0 bases at J, with 15 bases between. The CDR3 sequence is 18 residues long.